This record covers a single TCR beta chain. Its antigen is not identified. Germline lookup yields CDR1 MNHEY and CDR2 SMNVEV (reference sequence). Unmatched junction bases numbered 12, after V lost 7 bases and J lost 3 bases. CDR3 length equals 15 residues. Only in-frame clones appear in the TCRdb table, and some are missing; sequencing was by immunoSEQ multiplex PCR. The repertoire includes about 130,000 clones, 89% of them detected once, and less than 2% sits in the top ten. The data were obtained in a study of T cell responses to AZD1222 COVID-19 vaccine. Study-level results: Only a handful of AZD1222 recipients, five to seven in all, had baseline seropositivity. The CD4 TCRs associated with vaccination extended across spike and predominated at 160-218 and 743-854.

The receptor's source is an adult in good health. The chain joins TRBV27 to TRBJ2-7, with 7 bases matching TRBD2. Sequencing was performed on peripheral blood, taken on day 0 of AZD1222 vaccination. CDR3 coding DNA: TGTGCCAGCACTCCCCGGGCGGGAGCTTTCTACGAGCAGTACTTC. Its protein is CASTPRAGAFYEQYF.